This T cell receptor (beta chain) derives from a study of T cell responses to AZD1222 COVID-19 vaccine. Libraries were prepared by immunoSEQ multiplex PCR; TCRdb keeps only in-frame clonotypes and omits some of them. The data show about 180,000 clones, with about 90% seen just once and approximately 1.9% held by the top ten. This CDR3 comprises 18 residues. Losses at the gene ends were 3 bases for V and 5 bases for J; bases not matched to a gene: 15. Per the germline V gene, CDR1 is SEHNR and CDR2 is FQNEAQ (reference sequence). Overall study findings and caveats: Most donors were white British, females outnumbered males, and clonal diversity was possibly underestimated.

Turning to this clone: Its antigen is not known.

The specimen was peripheral blood, collected 28 days after the second AZD1222 dose. J is TRBJ2-2 and V is TRBV7-9; 7 bases agree with TRBD2. The clonotype was recovered from an adult who received the AZD1222 COVID-19 vaccine. CDR3 sequence: CASSFSAPGLPGTGELFF. Written as DNA, the CDR3 is TGTGCCAGCAGCTTTAGCGCTCCGGGACTACCGGGGACCGGGGAGCTGTTTTTT. Variable domain in full (rest from reference TRBV7-9 and TRBJ2-2): DTGVSQNPRHKITKRGQNVTFRCDPISEHNRLYWYRQTLGQGPEFLTYFQNEAQLEKSRLLSDRFSAERPKGSFSTLEIQRTEQGDSAMYLCASSFSAPGLPGTGELFFGEGSRLTVL.